The subject of this entry is one T cell receptor beta chain. These data are taken from a study of blood T cell repertoires in COVID-19. Across the study: Sites in the United States, Italy and Spain provided acute and convalescent COVID-19 samples. From T cells, B-cell-depleted T cells, or PBMCs came the material, which was cDNA or gDNA.

V lost 4 bases and J lost 2; bases outside the gene matches: 3. CDR1 SGHTA and CDR2 FQGNSA come from the germline V gene. The CDR3 spans 15 residues. Per the authors' pipeline: Estimation of nucleated cell counts was performed using reference gene primer amplification. Generated by immunoSEQ multiplex PCR, the TCRdb table keeps only in-frame clones and is missing some. The V and J calls and clone size come from that table; D and trimming were worked out from the DNA. The sample contains 40,000 to 50,000 clones, about 90% of which appear only once. The sample taken for sequencing was peripheral blood. The TCR originated in a man between 65 and 85 years old with active COVID-19. This chain uses TRBV7-2 with TRBJ1-3; 9 positions agree with TRBD1. The CDR3 sequence: CASSWDRVAGNTIYF. The CDR3 DNA is TGTGCCAGCAGCTGGGACAGGGTCGCTGGAAACACCATATATTTT.